Described below is a single T cell receptor (beta chain) sequence and its context. The clone's antigen remains unknown. Base qualities are not recorded, but no much larger clone differs from it by a single base. This specimen comes from a study of T cells in localized non-small cell lung cancer (dated by TCRdb to the early 2020s). Broadly, across the study: T cell repertoires of hundreds of early-stage NSCLC patients were analyzed, with tumors being compared against uninvolved tumor-adjacent lungs. The cohort comprised 200 to 300 treatment-naïve NSCLC patients with resected, localized lung tumors. NSCLC patients had a mean age of approximately 70 years, and fewer than 150 were male and about a hundred female.

At diagnosis, tumor, uninvolved tumor-adjacent lung and peripheral blood were collected and then preserved as a mix of FFPE and fresh-frozen material. For TCR repertoire profiling, blood samples were analyzed as peripheral blood mononuclear cells. Study-wide findings and limitations: Of the top 100 tumor clones, a median of roughly 53 were detected in paired uninvolved adjacent lung; 28 were also among that lung's top 100. Because multi-region tumor sequencing was not done, intratumor heterogeneity could not be ruled out. The highest T cell clonality was observed in uninvolved tumor-adjacent lung, where clonality exceeded that of tumor, suggesting that antigenic responses were more focused in uninvolved tumor-adjacent lung. Because the study design was exploratory, TCR variables were selected using unadjusted p-values without false-discovery rate correction. Higher T cell density in blood was associated with longer overall survival, whereas higher clonality in adjacent lung was associated with shorter survival.

TCR beta CDR3 regions were sequenced from DNA using the immunoSEQ Assay. From the authors' description of their analysis: To compute T cell density, TCR beta template counts were normalized to usable DNA, which was estimated by amplifying housekeeping genes. The preseqR package was used to estimate richness by extrapolating to 400,000 templates for PBMC samples and to 120,000 templates for tissue samples. Clonality was defined by subtracting Pielou's evenness from one. To identify tissue-enriched TCRs, differential abundance testing was run on productive amino-acid clonotypes with a minimum total count of 5 and an alpha of 0.1. The Jaccard Index and the Morisita Overlap Index were used to quantify repertoire overlap between compartments. GLIPH grouped TCR beta CDR3s together with public tetramer-defined viral CDR3s, and a viral motif had to include at least three viral sequences and show V-gene enrichment. Sourced from immuneACCESS, this table was stored by TCRdb with only in-frame sequences that have V and J called. A share of the clones is absent; for the studies checked, an unresolved V gene accounts for under half, and the remainder has no known explanation. V, J and clone size are taken as reported in that table, and D and trimming were inferred from the DNA itself. This sample is represented by 25,000 to 30,000 clones; more than 75% of them were singletons. Over 10% of the sample rests with the top ten.

Sequenced here: peripheral blood, sampled before any cancer treatment. The TCR was taken from an older female donor with stage III squamous cell lung carcinoma.

This receptor has the CDR3 CASSYGGWGYTF. The base sequence is TGTGCCAGCAGTTACGGGGGTTGGGGCTACACCTTC. The rearrangement joined TRBV13 to TRBJ1-2; TRBD1 is a weak D gene call, 5 bases matching. The cysteine opens and the phenylalanine closes a CDR3 of 12 amino acids. The sequence is cut down to CDR3 DNA, 36 bases in frame from base 1. Based on the germline V gene (reference sequence), the CDR1 and CDR2 sequences are PRHDT and FYEKMQ. The junction shows trimming of 6 bases on V and 8 bases on J, plus 13 bases between the germline ends.